The T cell receptor (beta chain) described here comes from a study of B cell selection in AIRE deficiency. Study-wide findings and caveats: Patient Tconv cells held 25% to 35% of Treg sequences shared by healthy donors.

Conventional CD4 T cells were sorted as CD4+CD127+ cells. V lost 4 bases, J lost 2 bases, and 12 bases lay in between. The CDR3 runs 14 residues. Germline CDR1 reads LGHNA; CDR2 reads YSLEER. Clones were read by immunoSEQ multiplex PCR, and TCRdb kept only the in-frame ones, dropping some. The sample includes about 25,000 clones, nearly 98% seen only once; the top ten take just over 0.2%. On this clone itself: Its antigen is not known.

The sequenced material came from conventional CD4+ T cells sorted from PBMCs. The chain employs TRBV4-3 and TRBJ2-7, with D tentatively TRBD1 or TRBD2 (5 bases each). This TCR came from a human donor with AIRE deficiency. The CDR3 is CASSPRVGPYEQYF. The CDR3 DNA reads TGCGCCAGCAGCCCGCGGGTGGGGCCCTACGAGCAGTACTTC.